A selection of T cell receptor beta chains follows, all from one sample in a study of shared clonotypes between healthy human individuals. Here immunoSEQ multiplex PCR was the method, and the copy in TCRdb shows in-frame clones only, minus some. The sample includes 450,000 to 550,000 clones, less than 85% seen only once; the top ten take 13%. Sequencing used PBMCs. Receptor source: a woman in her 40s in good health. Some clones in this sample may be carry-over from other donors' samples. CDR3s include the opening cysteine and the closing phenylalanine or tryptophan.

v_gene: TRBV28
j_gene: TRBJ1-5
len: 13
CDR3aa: CASKGPSNQPQHF

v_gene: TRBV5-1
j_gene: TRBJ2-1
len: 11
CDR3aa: CASSLGYEQFF

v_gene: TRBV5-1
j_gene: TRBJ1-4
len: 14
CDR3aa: CASSLGQGREKLFF

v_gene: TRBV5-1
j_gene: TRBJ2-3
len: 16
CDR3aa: CASSFTGTGGTDTQYF

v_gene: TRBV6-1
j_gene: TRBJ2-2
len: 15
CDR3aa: CASSLAGVETGELFF

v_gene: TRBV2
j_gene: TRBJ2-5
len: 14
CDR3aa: CASKGGVALETQYF

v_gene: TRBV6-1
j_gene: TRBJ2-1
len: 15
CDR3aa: CASRETGRGYNEQFF

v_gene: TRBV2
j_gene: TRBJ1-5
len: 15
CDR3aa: CASREGLGGNQPQHF

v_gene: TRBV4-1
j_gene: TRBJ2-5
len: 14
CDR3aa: CASSRGANPETQYF

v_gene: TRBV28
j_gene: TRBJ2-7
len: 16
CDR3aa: CASSLPGAVRSYEQYF

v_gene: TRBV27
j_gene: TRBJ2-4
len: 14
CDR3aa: CASSLSGAANIQYF

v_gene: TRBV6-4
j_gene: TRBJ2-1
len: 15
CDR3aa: CASRLSGHAGNEQFF

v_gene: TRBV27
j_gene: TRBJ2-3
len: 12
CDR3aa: CASSTTADTQYF

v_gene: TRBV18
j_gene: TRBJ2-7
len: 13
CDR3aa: CASSPIAGGEQYF

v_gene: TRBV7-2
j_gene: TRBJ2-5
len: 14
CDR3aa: CASSLGLAQETQYF

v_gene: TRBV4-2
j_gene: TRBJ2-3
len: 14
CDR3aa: CASSQDKTLGTQYF

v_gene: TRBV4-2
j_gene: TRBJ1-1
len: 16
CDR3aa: CASSQEGAGPNTEAFF

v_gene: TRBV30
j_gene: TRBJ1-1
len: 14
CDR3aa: CAWRERGRNTEAFF

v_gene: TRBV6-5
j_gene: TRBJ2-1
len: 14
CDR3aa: CASSYGTSGNEQFF

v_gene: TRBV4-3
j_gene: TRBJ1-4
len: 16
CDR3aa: CASSQDNRGGNEKLFF

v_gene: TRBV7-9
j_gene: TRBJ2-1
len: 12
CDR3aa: CASSLHEGEQFF

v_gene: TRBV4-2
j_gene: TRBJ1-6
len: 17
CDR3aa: CASSQDPTASYNSPLHF